The rows below give T cell receptor beta chains drawn from one sample of a study of cytomegalovirus exposure and HLA in healthy donors. This table comes from immunoSEQ multiplex PCR, and its TCRdb copy is limited to in-frame clones, with some not included. In the table there are roughly 130,000 clones, approximately 80% of which are singletons. Sequenced sample: PBMCs. Source of these receptors: a middle-aged woman in good health and CMV-seronegative. Each CDR3 is given with its conserved first and last residue.

v_call	j_call	cdr3_aa
TRBV6-1	TRBJ1-2	CASLRRGGAGYTF
TRBV7-2	TRBJ1-4	CASSLFPVTTNEKLFF
TRBV6-6	TRBJ1-2	CAIDNRGTAKGYGYTF
TRBV6-1	TRBJ2-3	CASSEARAGGSRDTQYF
TRBV11-1	TRBJ1-1	CASSLPDTEAFF
TRBV7-8	TRBJ1-2	CASSFEGETYGYTF
TRBV7-2	TRBJ1-1	CASSPATGNTEAFF
TRBV19	TRBJ2-3	CASSPGGRADTQYF
TRBV5-1	TRBJ2-7	CASSVAGTGTIYEQYF
TRBV5-4	TRBJ2-2	CASSLAGGGAHGELFF
TRBV5-1	TRBJ2-2	CASSRGQNTGELFF
TRBV19	TRBJ1-2	CASSPSLDRAGYTF
TRBV2	TRBJ2-7	CASSAPTEGVYEQYF
TRBV10-3	TRBJ1-1	CAISSQMNTEAFF
TRBV5-1	TRBJ2-1	CASSLAGLAGGRYNEQFF
TRBV11-2	TRBJ2-7	CASSLDVSGIYEQYF
TRBV5-6	TRBJ1-2	CASHGGSYGYTF
TRBV5-1	TRBJ2-7	CASSLGVGFPRGSYEQYF
TRBV6-5	TRBJ1-3	CASSYSVGTGNTIYF
TRBV5-1	TRBJ2-3	CASSLDPSGSGTDTQYF
TRBV9	NA	CASSVGDSYEQYF
TRBV7-2	TRBJ1-4	CASSSGGWGKLFF
TRBV25-1	TRBJ2-5	CASSSPYQETQYF
TRBV7-9	TRBJ1-6	CASSLGQFYSPLHF
TRBV5-1	TRBJ2-3	CASSSSGTDTQYF
TRBV2	TRBJ2-1	CASSVGAVAGQGSGRALYDEQFF